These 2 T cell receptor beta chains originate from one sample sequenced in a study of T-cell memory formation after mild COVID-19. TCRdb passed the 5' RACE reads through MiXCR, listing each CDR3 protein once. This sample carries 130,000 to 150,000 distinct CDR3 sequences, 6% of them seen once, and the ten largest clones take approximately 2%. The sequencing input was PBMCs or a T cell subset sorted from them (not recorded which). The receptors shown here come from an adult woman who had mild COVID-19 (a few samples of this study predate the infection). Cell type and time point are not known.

The CDR3 coding sequence is TGCGCCAGCAGCTTTACAGGCTCGAGCAATCAGCCCCAGCATTTT. This codes for CASSFTGSSNQPQHF. The chain couples TRBV5-1 to TRBJ1-5, with D possibly matching TRBD1 (5 bases). Looked up from germline, CDR1 is SGHRS and CDR2 is YFSETQ. The CDR3 consists of 15 residues. The ends were cut back, 2 bases at V and 1 base at J, with 10 bases in the middle.

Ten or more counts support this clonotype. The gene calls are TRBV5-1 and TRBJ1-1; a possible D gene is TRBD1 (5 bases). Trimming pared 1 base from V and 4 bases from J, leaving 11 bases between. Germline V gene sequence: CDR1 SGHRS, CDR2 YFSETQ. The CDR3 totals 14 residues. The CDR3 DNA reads TGCGCCAGCAGCTTGAGTTGGAGGGGCACTGAAGCTTTCTTT. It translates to CASSLSWRGTEAFF.